A single sample gave rise to the 19 T cell receptor beta chains below, sequenced in a study of cytomegalovirus exposure and HLA in healthy donors. This table comes from immunoSEQ multiplex PCR, and its TCRdb copy is limited to in-frame clones, with some not included. Here the sample spans roughly 140,000 clones, approximately 89% being singletons. Material for sequencing was PBMCs. These TCRs come from a man aged 18 to 30 in good health and CMV-seronegative.

About this clone: Different DNA sequences within this sample yield the same CDR3. The gene calls are TRBV30 and TRBJ2-3; TRBD2 might be the D (6 bases). Trimming removed 3 bases at V and 5 bases at J, with 6 bases between. The CDR3 contains 11 residues. Germline V gives CDR1 GTSNPN, CDR2 SVGIG (reference sequence). The CDR3 loop reads CAWSGGDTQYF. Written as DNA, the CDR3 is TGTGCCTGGAGCGGGGGAGATACGCAGTATTTT.

The chain uses TRBV2 and TRBJ2-3, with 8 bases fitting TRBD2. This CDR3 region has 16 residues. The V and J ends lost 6 bases and 6 bases, in that order; junction bases with no gene match: 14. CDR1 and CDR2 (germline): SNHLY, FYNNEI. Written as DNA, the CDR3 is TGTGCCAGCAGGCGGACGGCCGGGACTAGTGTGGATACGCAGTATTTT. Its protein is CASRRTAGTSVDTQYF.

The CDR3 reads CARLRLSNQPQHF. CDR3 DNA sequence: TGTGCCAGGTTGAGGCTTAGCAATCAGCCCCAGCATTTT. V usage is TRBV27 and J usage is TRBJ1-5; D unclear. Trimming took 9 bases from V and 0 from J, leaving 9 bases between them. The V gene's germline CDR1 is MNHEY and CDR2 SMNVEV (reference sequence). CDR3 length equals 13 residues.

The V and J genes are TRBV6-5 and TRBJ2-7; a weak D match, TRBD2 (5 bases). This CDR3 has 12 residues. V was clipped by 2 bases and J by 3 bases, with 5 bases between them. Germline CDR1 reads MNHEY; CDR2 reads SVGAGI. Written as DNA, the CDR3 is TGTGCCAGCAGTTACGCGGGCTACGAGCAGTACGTC. Protein sequence: CASSYAGYEQYV.

This clone was seen a few times. The gene calls are TRBV5-4 and TRBJ1-6, with D perhaps matching TRBD1 (5 bases). Germline lookup yields CDR1 SGHNT and CDR2 YYREEE (reference sequence). This CDR3 has 13 residues. The V end lost 5 bases, the J end lost 7 bases, and 10 bases lay between the germline ends. As DNA, the CDR3 is TGTGCCAGCAGGGATCCAGGGAATTCACCCCTCCACTTT. It is translated as CASRDPGNSPLHF.

V and J are TRBV19 and TRBJ2-3, with TRBD1 matching 7 bases. The CDR3 has 13 residues. Germline trimming cut 7 bases from V and 4 bases from J; bases unmatched to any gene: 5. CDR1 is LNHDA and CDR2 is SQIVND in the germline V gene (reference sequence). CDR3 protein: CASTTGAPDTQYF. As DNA, the CDR3 is TGTGCCAGTACCACAGGGGCCCCAGATACGCAGTATTTT.

This chain links TRBV7-8 with TRBJ2-1; 10 positions agree with TRBD2. V trimming: 9 bases; J trimming: 7 bases; junction bases outside the gene matches: 15. Germline values: CDR1 SGHVS, CDR2 FQNEAQ. The CDR3 length is 16 residues. CDR3 sequence (DNA): TGTGCCAGTAGGCCCTCCGGGCTAGCGGGAGTTAATGAGCAGTTCTTC. This sequence encodes CASRPSGLAGVNEQFF.

The chain recombines TRBV6-1 with TRBJ1-1; D gene ambiguous. Germline V gene lookup returns CDR1 MNHNS and CDR2 SASEGT. The CDR3 spans 15 residues. Trimming pared 7 bases from V and 1 base from J, leaving 16 bases between. CDR3 sequence: CASMKSGQRNTEAFF. The CDR3 bases are TGTGCCAGCATGAAATCGGGTCAAAGGAACACTGAAGCTTTCTTT.

V gene TRBV18 combines with J gene TRBJ2-3; TRBD1 matches at 9 bases. The CDR3 runs 17 residues. V was clipped by 1 base and J by 3 bases; unmatched bases: 8. CDR1 and CDR2 from the germline V gene are KGHSH and LQKENI. The CDR3 sequence: CASSPQGSTGGTDTQYF. CDR3 nucleotides: TGTGCCAGCTCACCACAGGGTTCGACAGGGGGGACAGATACGCAGTATTTT.

The chain joins TRBV11-2 to TRBJ2-1, with D unclear. Deletions cut 3 bases from V and 9 bases from J, with 12 bases between. The CDR3 consists of 13 residues. The germline CDR1 and CDR2 sequences are SGHAT and FQNNGV. CDR3: CASSFENRGEQFF. Written as DNA, the CDR3 is TGTGCCAGCAGCTTTGAAAATCGCGGTGAGCAGTTCTTC.

The rearrangement joins TRBV6-1 to TRBJ2-1; 9 positions agree with TRBD2. CDR1 and CDR2 from the germline V gene are MNHNS and SASEGT. Trimming took 6 bases from V and 10 from J; bases not matched to a gene: 10. The CDR3 runs 14 residues. CDR3 bases: TGTGCCAGCAGCCCTGGGACTAGCCGGGGAGAGCAGTTCTTC. Protein sequence: CASSPGTSRGEQFF.

The chain is built from TRBV5-1 and TRBJ2-3, with D perhaps matching TRBD1 (5 bases). Germline V lookup: CDR1 SGHRS, CDR2 YFSETQ. The CDR3 contains 16 residues. Trimming took 3 bases from V and 4 from J, leaving 18 bases between them. CDR3 protein: CASSSQWGASPDTQYF. The CDR3 coding sequence is TGCGCCAGCAGCTCCCAATGGGGCGCAAGCCCAGATACGCAGTATTTT.

V is TRBV21-1 and J is TRBJ1-3. TRBV21-1 is a recognized pseudogene. CDR3 length: 17 residues. The CDR3 sequence is CASSKRPRSSSGNTIYF. CDR3 DNA sequence: TGTGCCAGCAGCAAAAGACCTAGGTCGAGCTCTGGAAACACCATATATTTT.

The V call is TRBV18, the J call TRBJ1-2; 8 nucleotides align to TRBD1. V lost 3 bases and J lost 5; bases outside the gene matches: 8. CDR3 length equals 15 residues. The V gene's germline CDR1 is KGHSH and CDR2 LQKENI. This CDR3 reads CASSPDRARPYGYTF. CDR3 in DNA: TGTGCCAGCTCACCGGACAGGGCTAGACCTTATGGCTACACCTTC.

The genes are TRBV11-2 and TRBJ1-5; D is ambiguous. Germline V CDR1 and CDR2: SGHAT, FQNNGV. Trimming left V 5 bases short and J 0 bases short, with 5 bases between. The CDR3 is 13 residues long. CDR3 bases: TGTGCCAGCAGCCTTAATAGCAATCAGCCCCAGCATTTT. As protein: CASSLNSNQPQHF.

The rearrangement uses TRBV7-9 and TRBJ2-7; 9 bases align to TRBD1. The CDR3 totals 14 residues. CDR1 is SEHNR and CDR2 is FQNEAQ in the germline V gene (reference sequence). V was clipped by 4 bases and J by 5 bases; unmatched bases: 6. The CDR3 spells CASSSRDRDDEQYV. The CDR3 DNA follows: TGTGCCAGCAGCTCCCGGGACAGGGACGACGAGCAGTACGTC.

This chain joins TRBV7-8 and TRBJ2-7; a possible D gene is TRBD2 (6 bases). V lost 3 bases and J lost 3, with 12 bases in between. In germline, CDR1 is SGHVS, CDR2 FQNEAQ. The CDR3 contains 14 residues. In DNA form, the CDR3 reads TGTGCCAGCAGCTTTCGCCAGGAGGGCTACGAGCAGTACTTC. Protein sequence: CASSFRQEGYEQYF.

A single count supports this clone. The genes are TRBV5-8 and TRBJ2-5, with 10 positions matching TRBD2. Germline CDR1 is SGHTS and CDR2 is YDEGEE. J gave up 4 bases and V 2 bases, and 8 bases lay outside the gene matches. The CDR3 has 16 amino acids. This chain's CDR3 is CASSLRLAGVGETQYF. Written as DNA, the CDR3 is TGTGCCAGCAGCTTAAGGCTAGCGGGAGTCGGAGAGACCCAGTACTTC.

The DNA for the CDR3 is TGTGCCAGCAGCCTACAGGAATTTAACACTGAAGCTTTCTTT. It is translated as CASSLQEFNTEAFF. V is TRBV7-6 and J is TRBJ1-1, with a weak D call TRBD1 (5 bases). CDR1 and CDR2 (germline): SGHVS, FNYEAQ. The CDR3 runs 14 residues. V lost 5 bases to trimming and J lost 2 bases, with 12 bases between them.